This T cell receptor (beta chain) was sequenced for a study of T cells in women clearing cervical HPV infection. About the research overall: Blood came at first lesion visit for cases, post-clearance for controls.

V was cut by 2 bases and J by 2 bases, with 12 bases left in between. Germline loops: CDR1 LNHDA, CDR2 SQIVND (reference sequence). The CDR3 sequence is 16 residues long. About this clone itself: Its target is not known. The read falls 3 residues short of the CDR3 end, and the missing part is taken from the germline J gene.

TCR beta CDR3 amplified by multiplex PCR from roughly 1,300 ng genomic DNA. Profiling relied on immunoSEQ multiplex PCR, and the TCRdb table lists in-frame clones only, not all of them. With some 40,000 clones in the sample, the ten largest clones hold roughly 1.2%. Whole-study results and caveats: CIN3+ cases had significantly higher TCR repertoire richness than controls, but evenness did not differ. Richness differences could reflect unmeasured T-cell content per sample.

The chain has TRBV19 and TRBJ2-2; a weak D match, TRBD1 (6 bases). The sequence came from a woman aged 18-69 years with a cervical HPV16 infection that either progressed to CIN3+ or cleared (not recorded which). Sequences were obtained from blood buffy coat. The CDR3 sequence is CASSIFATGNTGELFF. The DNA read from the CDR3 is TGTGCCAGTAGTATATTCGCGACAGGAAACACCGGGGAG.